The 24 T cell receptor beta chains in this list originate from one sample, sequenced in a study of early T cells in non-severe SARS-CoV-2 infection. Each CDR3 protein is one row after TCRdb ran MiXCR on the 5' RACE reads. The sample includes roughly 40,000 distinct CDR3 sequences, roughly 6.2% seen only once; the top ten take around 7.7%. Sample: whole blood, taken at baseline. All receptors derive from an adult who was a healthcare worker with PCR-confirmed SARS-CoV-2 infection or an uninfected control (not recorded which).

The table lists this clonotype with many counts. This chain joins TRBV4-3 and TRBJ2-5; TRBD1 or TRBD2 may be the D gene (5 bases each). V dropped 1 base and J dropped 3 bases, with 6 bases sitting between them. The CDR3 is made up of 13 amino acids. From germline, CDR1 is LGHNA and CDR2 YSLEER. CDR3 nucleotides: TGCGCCAGCAGCCAAGTGGGGGAAGAGACCCAGTACTTC. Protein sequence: CASSQVGEETQYF.

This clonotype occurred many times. CDR3 DNA: TGTGCCAGCAGTACCGGGATGAATGAGCAGTTCTTC. This sequence encodes CASSTGMNEQFF. This rearrangement joins TRBV6-5 to TRBJ2-1; D perhaps matches TRBD2 (5 bases). Trimming left V 5 bases short and J 7 bases short, with 9 bases between. The germline CDR1 and CDR2 sequences are MNHEY and SVGAGI. The CDR3 consists of 12 residues.

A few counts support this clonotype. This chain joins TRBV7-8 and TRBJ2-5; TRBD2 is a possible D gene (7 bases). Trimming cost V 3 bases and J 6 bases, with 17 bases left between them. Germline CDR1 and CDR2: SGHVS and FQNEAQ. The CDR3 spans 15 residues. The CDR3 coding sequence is TGTGCCAGCAGCTTGGCGTCCGCGGGGGCCCAGACCCAGTACTTC. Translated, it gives CASSLASAGAQTQYF.

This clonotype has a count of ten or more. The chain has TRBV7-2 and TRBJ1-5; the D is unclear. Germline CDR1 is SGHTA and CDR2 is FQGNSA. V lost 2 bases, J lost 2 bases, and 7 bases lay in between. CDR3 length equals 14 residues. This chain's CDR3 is CASSLRGGNQPQHF. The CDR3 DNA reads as TGTGCCAGCAGCTTAAGAGGTGGCAATCAGCCCCAGCATTTT.

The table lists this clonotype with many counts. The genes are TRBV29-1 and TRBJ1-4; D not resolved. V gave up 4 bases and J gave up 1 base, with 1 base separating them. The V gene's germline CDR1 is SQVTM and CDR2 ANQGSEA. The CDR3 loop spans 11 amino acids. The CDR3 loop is CSVGTNEKLFF. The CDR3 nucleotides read TGCAGCGTTGGAACTAATGAAAAACTGTTTTTT. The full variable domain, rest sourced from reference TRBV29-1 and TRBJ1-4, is SAVISQKPSRDICQRGTSLTIQCQVDSQVTMMFWYRQQPGQSLTLIATANQGSEATYESGFVIDKFPISRPNLTFSTLTVSNMSPEDSSIYLCSVGTNEKLFFGSGTQLSVL.

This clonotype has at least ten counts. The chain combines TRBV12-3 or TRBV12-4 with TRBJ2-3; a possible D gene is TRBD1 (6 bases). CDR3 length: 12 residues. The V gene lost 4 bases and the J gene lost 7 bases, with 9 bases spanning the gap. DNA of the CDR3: TGTGCCAGCAGTTGGACAGCGAATACGCAGTATTTT. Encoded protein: CASSWTANTQYF.

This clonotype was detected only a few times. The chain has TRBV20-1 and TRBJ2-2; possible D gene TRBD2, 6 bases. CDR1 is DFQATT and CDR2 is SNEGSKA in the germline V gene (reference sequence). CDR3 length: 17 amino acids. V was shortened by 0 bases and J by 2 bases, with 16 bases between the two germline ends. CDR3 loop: CSARDRGWGGNTGELFF. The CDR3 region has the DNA TGCAGTGCTAGAGATCGCGGGTGGGGAGGAAACACCGGGGAGCTGTTTTTT.

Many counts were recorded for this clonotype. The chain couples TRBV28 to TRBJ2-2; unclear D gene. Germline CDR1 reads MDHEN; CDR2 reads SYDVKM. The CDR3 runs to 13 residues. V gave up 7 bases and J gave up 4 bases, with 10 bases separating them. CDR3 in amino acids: CASNGRSTGELFF. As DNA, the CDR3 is TGTGCCAGCAATGGAAGGTCCACCGGGGAGCTGTTTTTT.

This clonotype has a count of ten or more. CDR3 DNA: TGTGCCAGCAGCTTAGCATGGCGGGGGTCGGGAAATACGCAGTATTTT. It codes for CASSLAWRGSGNTQYF. This chain links TRBV7-6 with TRBJ2-3; TRBD2 matches at 7 bases. CDR1 and CDR2 (germline): SGHVS, FNYEAQ. The J segment lost 7 bases and the V segment lost 0 bases, leaving 10 bases of the junction unmatched. This CDR3 region has 16 residues.

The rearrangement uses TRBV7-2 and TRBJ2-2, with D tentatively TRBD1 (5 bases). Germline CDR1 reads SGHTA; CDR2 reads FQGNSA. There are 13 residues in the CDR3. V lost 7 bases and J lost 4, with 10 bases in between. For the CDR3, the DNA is TGTGCCAGCATGTGGGGCGCCACCGGGGAGCTGTTTTTT. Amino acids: CASMWGATGELFF.

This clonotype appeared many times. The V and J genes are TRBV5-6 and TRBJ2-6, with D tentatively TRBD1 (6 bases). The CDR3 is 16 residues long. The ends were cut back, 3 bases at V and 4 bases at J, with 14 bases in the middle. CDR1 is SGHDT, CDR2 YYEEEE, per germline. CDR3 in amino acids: CASSWNQGLGANVLTF. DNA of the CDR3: TGTGCCAGCAGCTGGAATCAGGGGCTGGGGGCCAACGTCCTGACTTTC.

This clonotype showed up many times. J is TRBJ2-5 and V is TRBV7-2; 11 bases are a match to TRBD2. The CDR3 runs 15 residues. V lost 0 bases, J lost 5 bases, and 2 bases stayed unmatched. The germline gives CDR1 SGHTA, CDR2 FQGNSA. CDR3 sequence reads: CASSLAASGGETQYF. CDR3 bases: TGTGCCAGCAGCTTAGCGGCTAGCGGGGGGGAGACCCAGTACTTC.

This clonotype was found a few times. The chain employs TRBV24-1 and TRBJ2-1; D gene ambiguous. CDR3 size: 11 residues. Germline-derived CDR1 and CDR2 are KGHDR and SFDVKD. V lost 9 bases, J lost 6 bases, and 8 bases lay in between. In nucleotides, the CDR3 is TGTGCCACCGAATTACTCAATGAGCAGTTCTTC. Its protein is CATELLNEQFF.

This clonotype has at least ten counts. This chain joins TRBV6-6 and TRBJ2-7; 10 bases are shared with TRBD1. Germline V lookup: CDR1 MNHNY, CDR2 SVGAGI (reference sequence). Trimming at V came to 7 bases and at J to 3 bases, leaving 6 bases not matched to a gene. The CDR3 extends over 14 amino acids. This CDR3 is CASKTGGDDYEQYF. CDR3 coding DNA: TGTGCCAGCAAGACAGGGGGCGATGACTACGAGCAGTACTTC.

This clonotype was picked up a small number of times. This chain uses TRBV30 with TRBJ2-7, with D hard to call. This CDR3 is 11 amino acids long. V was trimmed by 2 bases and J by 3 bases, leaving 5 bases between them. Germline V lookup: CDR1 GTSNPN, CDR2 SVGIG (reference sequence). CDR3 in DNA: TGTGCCTGGAGTCACAGCTACGAGCAGTACTTC. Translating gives CAWSHSYEQYF.

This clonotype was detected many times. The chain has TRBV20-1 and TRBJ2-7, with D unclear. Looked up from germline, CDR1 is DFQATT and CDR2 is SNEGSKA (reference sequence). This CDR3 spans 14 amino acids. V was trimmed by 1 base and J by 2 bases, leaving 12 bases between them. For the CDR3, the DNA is TGCAGTGCTAGAGTAGGACGATTCGCCTACGAGCAGTACTTC. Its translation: CSARVGRFAYEQYF.

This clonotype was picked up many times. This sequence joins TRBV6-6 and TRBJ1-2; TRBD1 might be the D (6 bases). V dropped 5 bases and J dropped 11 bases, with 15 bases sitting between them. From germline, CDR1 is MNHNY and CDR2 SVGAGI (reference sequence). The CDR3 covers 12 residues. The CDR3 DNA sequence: TGTGCCAGCAGTCCTACAGGGTCGGGGTACACCTTC. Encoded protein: CASSPTGSGYTF.

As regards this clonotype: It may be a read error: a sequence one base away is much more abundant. The CDR3 nucleotides read TGTGCCAGCACCTACTCCAGCCGGGACAGGGGTTACAAGCAGTACTTC. Protein: CASTYSSRDRGYKQYF. V is TRBV5-6 and J is TRBJ2-7; TRBD1 agrees at 10 bases. V shed 6 bases and J 8 bases; nucleotides not matched to a gene: 17. CDR1 and CDR2 from the germline V gene are SGHDT and YYEEEE. The CDR3 spans 16 residues.

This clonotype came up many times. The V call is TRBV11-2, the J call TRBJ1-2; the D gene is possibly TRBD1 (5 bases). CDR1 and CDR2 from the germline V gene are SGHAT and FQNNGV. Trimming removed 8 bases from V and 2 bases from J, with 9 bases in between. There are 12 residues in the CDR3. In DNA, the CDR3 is TGTGCCAGCGAGGGACCGAACTATGGCTACACCTTC. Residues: CASEGPNYGYTF.

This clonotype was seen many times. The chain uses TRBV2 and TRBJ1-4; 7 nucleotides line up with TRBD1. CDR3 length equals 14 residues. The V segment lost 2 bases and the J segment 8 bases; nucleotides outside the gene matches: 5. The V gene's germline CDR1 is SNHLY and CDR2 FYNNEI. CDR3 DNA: TGTGCCAGCAGTGAATTACAGGGGTACGAAAAACTGTTTTTT. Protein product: CASSELQGYEKLFF.

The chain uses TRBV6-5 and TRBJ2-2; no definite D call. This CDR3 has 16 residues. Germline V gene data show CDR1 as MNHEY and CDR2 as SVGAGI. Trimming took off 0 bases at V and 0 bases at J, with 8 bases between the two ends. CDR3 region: CASSYSKSSNTGELFF. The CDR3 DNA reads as TGTGCCAGCAGTTACTCGAAAAGTTCGAACACCGGGGAGCTGTTTTTT.

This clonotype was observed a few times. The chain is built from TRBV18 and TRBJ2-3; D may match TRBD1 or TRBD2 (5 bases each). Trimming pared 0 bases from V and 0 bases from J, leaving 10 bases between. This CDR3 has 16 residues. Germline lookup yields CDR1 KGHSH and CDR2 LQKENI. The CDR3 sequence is CASSPPGELSTDTQYF. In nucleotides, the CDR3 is TGTGCCAGCTCACCACCGGGGGAGTTGAGCACAGATACGCAGTATTTT.

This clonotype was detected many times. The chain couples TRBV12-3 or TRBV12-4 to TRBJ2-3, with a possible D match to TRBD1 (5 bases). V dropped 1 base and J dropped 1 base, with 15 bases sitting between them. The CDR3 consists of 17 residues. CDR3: CASSLGIRELRTDTQYF. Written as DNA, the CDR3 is TGTGCCAGCAGTTTAGGGATCAGGGAACTCCGCACAGATACGCAGTATTTT.

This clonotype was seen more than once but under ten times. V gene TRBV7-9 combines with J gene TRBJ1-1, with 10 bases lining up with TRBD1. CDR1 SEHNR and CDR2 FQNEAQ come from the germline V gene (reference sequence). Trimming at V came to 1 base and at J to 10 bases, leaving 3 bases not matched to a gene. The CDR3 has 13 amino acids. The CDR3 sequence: CASSLGDRGGAFF. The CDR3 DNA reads TGTGCCAGCAGCTTAGGGGACAGGGGAGGAGCTTTCTTT. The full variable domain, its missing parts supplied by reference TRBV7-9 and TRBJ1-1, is DTGVSQNPRHKITKRGQNVTFRCDPISEHNRLYWYRQTLGQGPEFLTYFQNEAQLEKSRLLSDRFSAERPKGSFSTLEIQRTEQGDSAMYLCASSLGDRGGAFFGQGTRLTVV.